The entry below gives a single TCR beta chain sequence along with its context. Its antigen is not known. The V end lost 3 bases, the J end lost 14 bases, and 25 bases lay between the germline ends. CDR3 length: 15 amino acids. Looked up from germline, CDR1 is SGHTA and CDR2 is FQGNSA. TCR alpha and beta CDR3 regions were amplified from RNA using iRepertoire nested multiplex PCR. One-step reverse transcription and amplification started from approximately 100-400 ng of tissue mRNA or PBMC total RNA. TCRdb fed the multiplex PCR reads into MiXCR, producing one record per CDR3 protein. The table lists over a thousand distinct CDR3 sequences, 57% of them singletons. The sample is drawn from a study of glioma-infiltrating T cells. Study results and caveats: Gliomas, especially low-grade, showed above-expected tissue-blood divergence; non-neoplastic patients showed below. Only very few CDR3 sequences appeared in both tissue and blood.

This sequence was found in a human donor with low-grade glioma or glioblastoma, undergoing nonglioma brain surgery, or in good health (not recorded which). The specimen sequenced was glioma tissue, nonneoplastic brain tissue, or PBMCs (not recorded which). This sequence joins TRBV7-2 and TRBJ1-1; tentative D call: TRBD1 (6 bases). The chain's CDR3 is CASSFHREANTEVFF. DNA of the CDR3: TGTGCCAGCAGCTTCCACAGGGAAGCAAACACAGAAGTCTTCTTT.